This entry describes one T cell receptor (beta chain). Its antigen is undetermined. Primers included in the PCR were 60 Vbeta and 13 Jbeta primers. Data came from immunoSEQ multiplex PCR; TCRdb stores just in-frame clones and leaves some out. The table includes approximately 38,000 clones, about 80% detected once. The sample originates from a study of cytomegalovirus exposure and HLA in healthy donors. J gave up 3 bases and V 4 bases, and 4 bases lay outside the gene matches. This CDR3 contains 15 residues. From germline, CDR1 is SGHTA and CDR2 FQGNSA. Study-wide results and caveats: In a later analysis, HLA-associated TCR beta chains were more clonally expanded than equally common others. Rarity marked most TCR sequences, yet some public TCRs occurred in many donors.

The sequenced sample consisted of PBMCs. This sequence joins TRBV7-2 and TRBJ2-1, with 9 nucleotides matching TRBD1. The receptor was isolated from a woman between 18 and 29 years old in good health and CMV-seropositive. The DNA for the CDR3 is TGTGCCAGCAGCTCCACAGGGGGCATCTACAATGAGCAGTTCTTC. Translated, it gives CASSSTGGIYNEQFF.